One sample yielded the 29 T cell receptor beta chains listed below, sequenced in a study of T cells after yellow fever vaccination. MiXCR, run by TCRdb on the 5' RACE reads, gives a single entry per CDR3 protein. This sample carries 400,000 to 650,000 distinct CDR3 sequences, around a fifth of them seen once, and the ten largest clones take approximately 16%. The sample in question was PBMCs, obtained about 20 days after the first yellow fever vaccination. These receptors were collected from a man between 18 and 29 years old who received the YFV17D yellow fever vaccine.

The rearrangement uses TRBV6-1 and TRBJ1-3; the match to TRBD1 covers 9 bases. CDR1 is MNHNS and CDR2 is SASEGT in the germline V gene. The junction had 9 bases not matched to a gene; V was cut back by 6 bases and J by 0 bases. The CDR3 runs to 17 residues. CDR3: CASRGGTGSFSGNTIYF. Here the CDR3 DNA reads TGTGCCAGCAGGGGCGGGACAGGGAGCTTCTCTGGAAACACCATATATTTT.

The chain uses TRBV5-1 and TRBJ2-2; D is possibly TRBD2 (5 bases). Germline V gives CDR1 SGHRS, CDR2 YFSETQ. The CDR3 has 16 amino acids. V was trimmed by 5 bases and J by 2 bases, leaving 16 bases between them. DNA for the CDR3: TGCGCCAGCAGGAGGGCGACCCTAGAAAACACCGGGGAGCTGTTTTTT. The encoded protein is CASRRATLENTGELFF.

This clonotype was counted only a few times. The chain carries TRBV5-1 and TRBJ2-1; D possibly corresponds to TRBD1 (6 bases). The CDR3 is 14 amino acids. Germline CDR1 and CDR2: SGHRS and YFSETQ. Trimming took off 0 bases at V and 5 bases at J, with 9 bases between the two ends. This CDR3 reads CASSLERTDNEQFF. The CDR3, as DNA: TGCGCCAGCAGCTTGGAGAGGACAGACAATGAGCAGTTCTTC.

In this sample, this clonotype turned up a few times. The chain links TRBV9 to TRBJ2-1, with TRBD2 matching over 9 bases. Per the germline V gene, CDR1 is SGDLS and CDR2 is YYNGEE. The CDR3 has 16 amino acids. The V segment lost 3 bases and the J segment 2 bases; nucleotides outside the gene matches: 6. In DNA, the CDR3 is TGTGCCAGCAGCGGCCGACTAGCGGATACCTACAATGAGCAGTTCTTC. This translates into CASSGRLADTYNEQFF.

This clonotype was detected a few times. This chain links TRBV28 with TRBJ1-6; 11 positions agree with TRBD1. CDR3 length: 13 amino acids. V lost 6 bases, J lost 9 bases, and 1 base stayed unmatched. Germline V gene lookup returns CDR1 MDHEN and CDR2 SYDVKM. CDR3 protein: CASRGTGGSPLHF. CDR3 DNA: TGTGCCAGCAGAGGGACAGGGGGTTCACCCCTCCACTTT.

The chain has TRBV7-2 and TRBJ1-4; D remains ambiguous. CDR1 SGHTA and CDR2 FQGNSA come from the germline V gene. This CDR3 is built from 14 residues. Trimming pared 0 bases from V and 0 bases from J, leaving 2 bases between. CDR3 region: CASSLASTNEKLFF. CDR3 coding DNA: TGTGCCAGCAGCTTAGCCTCAACTAATGAAAAACTGTTTTTT.

A few counts support this clonotype. J is TRBJ2-5 and V is TRBV4-3, with TRBD2 matching 10 bases. From germline, CDR1 is LGHNA and CDR2 YSLEER. Trimming cost V 3 bases and J 0 bases; bases outside gene matches: 10. This CDR3 has 18 residues. This chain's CDR3 is CASSQLAGTSANQETQYF. DNA of the CDR3: TGCGCCAGCAGCCAGCTAGCGGGGACTAGCGCGAACCAAGAGACCCAGTACTTC.

This clonotype was detected a few times. The genes are TRBV5-4 and TRBJ2-3; TRBD1 aligns across 10 bases. The CDR3 spans 16 residues. The V and J ends lost 2 bases and 2 bases, in that order; junction bases with no gene match: 5. Germline CDR1 and CDR2: SGHNT and YYREEE (reference sequence). The CDR3 DNA reads TGTGCCAGCAGCTTCCGGACAGGGGGACCCACAGATACGCAGTATTTT. Its protein is CASSFRTGGPTDTQYF.

This clonotype was counted between two and nine times. J is TRBJ2-1 and V is TRBV6-2 or TRBV6-3; TRBD1 matches at 8 bases. With V trimmed by 7 bases and J by 3 bases, 5 bases remained unmatched. Germline CDR1 is MNHEY and CDR2 is SVGEGT. The length of the CDR3 is 14 residues. The DNA for the CDR3 is TGTGCCAGCAATCCGGGACAGGACTACAATGAGCAGTTCTTC. This sequence encodes CASNPGQDYNEQFF.

V usage is TRBV20-1 and J usage is TRBJ1-1; D is possibly TRBD1 (5 bases). The CDR3 consists of 15 residues. The germline gives CDR1 DFQATT, CDR2 SNEGSKA (reference sequence). The germline V and J ends were trimmed by 2 bases and 5 bases, with 18 bases remaining between them. This chain's CDR3 is CSARSAAREGTEAFF. The CDR3, as DNA: TGCAGTGCTAGATCGGCGGCCAGGGAAGGAACTGAAGCTTTCTTT.

CDR3 in amino acids: CASSPVAGELFF. CDR3 bases: TGTGCCAGCTCACCGGTGGCCGGGGAGCTGTTTTTT. J is TRBJ2-2 and V is TRBV18; D unclear. Germline V CDR1 and CDR2: KGHSH, LQKENI. Between the trimmed V and J ends, which lost 3 bases and 6 bases, there was a span of 5 bases. The CDR3 loop spans 12 amino acids.

This chain connects TRBV7-9 to TRBJ1-6; 8 positions agree with TRBD1. The J segment lost 7 bases and the V segment lost 3 bases, leaving 5 bases of the junction unmatched. The CDR3 has 15 residues. CDR1 is SEHNR, CDR2 FQNEAQ, per germline (reference sequence). The CDR3 sequence is CASSLVGQGNSPLHF. CDR3 nucleotides: TGTGCCAGCAGCTTGGTTGGACAGGGAAATTCACCCCTCCACTTT.

This clonotype has just a few counts. The chain uses TRBV7-9 and TRBJ1-2; the D is unclear. Trimming shortened V by 4 bases and J by 6 bases, and 3 bases separated the two germline ends. Germline-derived CDR1 and CDR2 are SEHNR and FQNEAQ (reference sequence). The CDR3 spans 10 residues. CDR3 sequence reads: CASSSDGYTF. In DNA, the CDR3 is TGTGCCAGCAGCTCCGATGGCTACACCTTC.

J is TRBJ2-7 and V is TRBV21-1. TRBV21-1 is shown as a pseudogene. The length of the CDR3 is 14 residues. The CDR3 spells CASSKQAGSYEQYV. DNA for the CDR3: TGTGCCAGCAGCAAACAGGCAGGCTCCTACGAGCAGTACGTC.

In this sample, this clonotype turned up a few times. The V and J genes are TRBV9 and TRBJ1-5, with D uncertain. CDR3 length equals 14 residues. The V and J ends lost 0 bases and 2 bases respectively, with 6 bases between them. Germline assignment: CDR1 SGDLS and CDR2 YYNGEE. CDR3 in DNA: TGTGCCAGCAGCGTAGGAGACGGCAATCAGCCCCAGCATTTT. Protein sequence: CASSVGDGNQPQHF.

This clonotype showed up just a few times. The CDR3 protein is CASSGVRDSFETQYF. In DNA form, the CDR3 reads TGTGCCAGCAGCGGCGTAAGGGATTCCTTTGAGACCCAGTACTTC. The chain carries TRBV2 and TRBJ2-5; D not certain. The CDR3 is made up of 15 amino acids. Germline V gives CDR1 SNHLY, CDR2 FYNNEI. V was clipped by 6 bases and J by 5 bases, with 19 bases between them.

The chain is built from TRBV19 and TRBJ2-1; D is possibly TRBD2 (6 bases). This CDR3 is built from 14 residues. Trimming left V 8 bases short and J 6 bases short, with 17 bases between. Germline CDR1 and CDR2: LNHDA and SQIVND (reference sequence). The CDR3 spells CASSRRAGPNEQFF. The DNA for the CDR3 is TGTGCCAGTTCTAGGAGGGCCGGCCCCAATGAGCAGTTCTTC.

The V and J genes are TRBV30 and TRBJ2-7, with D perhaps matching TRBD1 or TRBD2 (6 bases each). The CDR3 has 15 amino acids. The V gene lost 7 bases and the J gene lost 5 bases, with 24 bases spanning the gap. Germline CDR1 is GTSNPN and CDR2 is SVGIG (reference sequence). CDR3 in DNA: TGTGCCTACGGCGACCGGGACCCGAGGGGGGACGAGCAGTACTTC. This gives the protein CAYGDRDPRGDEQYF.

The chain carries TRBV5-1 and TRBJ2-7; D gene uncertain. The germline V gene encodes CDR1 SGHRS and CDR2 YFSETQ. V lost 2 bases to trimming and J lost 2 bases, with 26 bases between them. There are 19 residues in the CDR3. The CDR3 loop reads CASSFSKSSVGGRTYEQYF. CDR3 sequence (DNA): TGCGCCAGCAGCTTTTCGAAGTCCTCCGTGGGTGGTAGGACCTACGAGCAGTACTTC.

This clonotype has just one count. CDR3 sequence: CSAPRQGSYEQYF. For the CDR3, the DNA is TGCAGTGCTCCACGGCAGGGCTCCTACGAGCAGTACTTC. The chain joins TRBV20-1 to TRBJ2-7; D is perhaps TRBD1 (5 bases). Deletions cut 5 bases from V and 0 bases from J, with 11 bases between. Germline CDR1 reads DFQATT; CDR2 reads SNEGSKA (reference sequence). The CDR3 totals 13 residues.

This clonotype was observed a few times. This chain uses TRBV2 with TRBJ1-5, with unresolved D. The V end lost 5 bases, the J end lost 9 bases, and 11 bases lay between the germline ends. The CDR3 runs to 12 residues. Per germline, CDR1 SNHLY and CDR2 FYNNEI. CDR3 loop: CASSSLDPPQHF. CDR3 nucleotides: TGTGCCAGCAGTTCGTTGGACCCGCCCCAGCATTTT.

This rearrangement joins TRBV20-1 to TRBJ2-2; D call uncertain. V lost 5 bases and J 4 bases, leaving 11 bases between the germline ends. CDR1 and CDR2 from the germline V gene are DFQATT and SNEGSKA (reference sequence). The CDR3 has 13 amino acids. This CDR3 reads CSAPSPGTGELFF. The CDR3 bases are TGCAGTGCTCCATCACCGGGCACCGGGGAGCTGTTTTTT.

This chain links TRBV6-2 or TRBV6-3 with TRBJ2-7, with 10 positions matching TRBD1. The CDR3 extends over 14 amino acids. The germline gives CDR1 MNHEY, CDR2 SVGEGT. With 6 bases clipped from V and 5 bases from J, the junction kept 7 bases outside the gene matches. The CDR3 sequence: CASRSRTGGDEQYV. CDR3 nucleotide sequence: TGTGCCAGCAGATCCCGGACAGGGGGAGACGAGCAGTACGTC.

The chain couples TRBV27 to TRBJ2-5, with D hard to call. CDR1 and CDR2 from the germline V gene are MNHEY and SMNVEV (reference sequence). Between the trimmed V and J ends, which lost 1 base and 7 bases, there was a span of 10 bases. The CDR3 is 13 residues long. The CDR3 loop reads CASSLLAGGTQYF. The CDR3, as DNA: TGTGCCAGCAGTTTATTGGCTGGCGGGACCCAGTACTTC.

The V gene is TRBV3-1, the J gene TRBJ1-5; no firm D call. CDR3 length equals 15 residues. The germline V gene encodes CDR1 LGHDT and CDR2 YNNKEL (reference sequence). V was pared by 0 bases and J by 4 bases, with 10 bases between. The CDR3 sequence: CASSQDMGANQPQHF. The CDR3 nucleotides are TGTGCCAGCAGCCAAGACATGGGAGCAAATCAGCCCCAGCATTTT.

In this sample, this clonotype turned up a few times. The rearrangement uses TRBV3-1 and TRBJ2-1; D might be TRBD1 or TRBD2, each matching 5 bases. Germline V CDR1 and CDR2: LGHDT, YNNKEL (reference sequence). Between the trimmed V and J ends, which lost 1 base and 6 bases, there was a span of 13 bases. The CDR3 runs to 15 residues. CDR3 DNA sequence: TGTGCCAGCAGCCAAGTCTCGGGACGGAGCAATGAGCAGTTCTTC. It yields the protein CASSQVSGRSNEQFF.

The chain is built from TRBV5-1 and TRBJ1-2; D uncertain. Germline CDR1 reads SGHRS; CDR2 reads YFSETQ. There are 14 residues in the CDR3. The V gene lost 0 bases and the J gene lost 7 bases, with 13 bases spanning the gap. CDR3 in amino acids: CASSLGPGNIGYTF. The CDR3 DNA sequence: TGCGCCAGCAGCTTGGGTCCGGGGAATATTGGCTACACCTTC.

V usage is TRBV2 and J usage is TRBJ1-5, with a possible D match to TRBD1 (5 bases). Trimming removed 10 bases at V and 0 bases at J, with 13 bases between. There are 14 residues in the CDR3. Germline V gene lookup returns CDR1 SNHLY and CDR2 FYNNEI. Here the CDR3 DNA reads TGTGCCACAAAAACAGGACCTAGCAATCAGCCCCAGCATTTT. It yields the protein CATKTGPSNQPQHF.

The rearrangement links TRBV12-3 or TRBV12-4 to TRBJ2-3; no definite D call. V was trimmed by 2 bases and J by 4 bases, leaving 13 bases between them. The CDR3 loop spans 15 amino acids. CDR3 DNA: TGTGCCAGCAGTTTACGGAAGGGCCTGGCAGATACGCAGTATTTT. This translates into CASSLRKGLADTQYF.